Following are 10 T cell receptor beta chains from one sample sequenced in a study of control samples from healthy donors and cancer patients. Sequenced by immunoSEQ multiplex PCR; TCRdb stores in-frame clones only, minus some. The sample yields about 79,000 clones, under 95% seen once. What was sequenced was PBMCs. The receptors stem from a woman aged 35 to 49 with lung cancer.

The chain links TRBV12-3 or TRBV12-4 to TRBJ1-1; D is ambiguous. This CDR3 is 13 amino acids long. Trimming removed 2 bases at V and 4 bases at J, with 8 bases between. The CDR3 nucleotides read TGTGCCAGCAGTTTATATATCGCCACTGAAGCTTTCTTT. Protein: CASSLYIATEAFF.

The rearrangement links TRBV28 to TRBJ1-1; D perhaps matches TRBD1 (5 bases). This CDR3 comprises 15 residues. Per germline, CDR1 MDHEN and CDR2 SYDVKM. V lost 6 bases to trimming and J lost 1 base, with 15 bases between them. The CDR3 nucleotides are TGTGCCAGCAGACGTTACAGGACCCAGAACACTGAAGCTTTCTTT. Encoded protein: CASRRYRTQNTEAFF.

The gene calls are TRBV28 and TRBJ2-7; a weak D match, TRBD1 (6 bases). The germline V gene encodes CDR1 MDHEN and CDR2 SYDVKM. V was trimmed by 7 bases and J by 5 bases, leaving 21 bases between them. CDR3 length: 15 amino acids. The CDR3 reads CASTDGDRTFDEQYF. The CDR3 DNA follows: TGTGCCAGCACCGACGGAGACAGGACGTTTGACGAGCAGTACTTC.

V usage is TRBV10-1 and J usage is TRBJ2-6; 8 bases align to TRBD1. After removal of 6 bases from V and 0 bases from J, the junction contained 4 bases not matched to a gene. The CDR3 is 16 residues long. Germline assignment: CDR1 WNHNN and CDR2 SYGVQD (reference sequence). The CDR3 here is CASRDRDHSGANVLTF. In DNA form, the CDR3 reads TGCGCCAGCAGGGACAGGGATCACTCTGGGGCCAACGTCCTGACTTTC.

The CDR3 reads CASSYSFRVSSYEQYF. Here the CDR3 DNA reads TGTGCCAGCAGTTACTCGTTCCGGGTGAGCTCCTACGAGCAGTACTTC. V gene TRBV6-5 combines with J gene TRBJ2-7; D gene ambiguous. Trimming took off 0 bases at V and 0 bases at J, with 12 bases between the two ends. Per germline, CDR1 MNHEY and CDR2 SVGAGI. CDR3 length: 16 residues.

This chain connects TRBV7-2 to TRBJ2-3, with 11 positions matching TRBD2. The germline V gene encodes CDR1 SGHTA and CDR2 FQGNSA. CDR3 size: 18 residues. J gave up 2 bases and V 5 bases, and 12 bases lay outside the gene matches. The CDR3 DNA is TGTGCCAGCAGCCGGGGACTAGCGGTAATTACAAACACAGATACGCAGTATTTT. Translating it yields CASSRGLAVITNTDTQYF.

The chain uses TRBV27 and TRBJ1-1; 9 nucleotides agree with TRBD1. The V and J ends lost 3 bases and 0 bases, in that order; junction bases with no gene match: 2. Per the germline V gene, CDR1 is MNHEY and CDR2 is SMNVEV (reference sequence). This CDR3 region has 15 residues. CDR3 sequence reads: CASSLTGGLNTEAFF. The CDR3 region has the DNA TGTGCCAGCAGTTTGACAGGGGGTTTGAACACTGAAGCTTTCTTT.

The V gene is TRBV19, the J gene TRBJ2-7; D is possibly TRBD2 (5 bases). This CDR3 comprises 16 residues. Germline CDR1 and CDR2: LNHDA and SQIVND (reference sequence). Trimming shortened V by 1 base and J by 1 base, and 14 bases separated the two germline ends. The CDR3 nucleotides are TGTGCCAGTAGTATAGCGAGCGGAGGTTTTTCCTACGAGCAGTACTTC. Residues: CASSIASGGFSYEQYF.

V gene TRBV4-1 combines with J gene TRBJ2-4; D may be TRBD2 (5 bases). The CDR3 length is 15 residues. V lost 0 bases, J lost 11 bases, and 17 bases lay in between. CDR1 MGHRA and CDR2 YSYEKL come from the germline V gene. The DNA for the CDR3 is TGCGCCAGCAGCCAAGAAGGGATGAGCGGAGGAGTTCAGTACTTC. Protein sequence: CASSQEGMSGGVQYF.

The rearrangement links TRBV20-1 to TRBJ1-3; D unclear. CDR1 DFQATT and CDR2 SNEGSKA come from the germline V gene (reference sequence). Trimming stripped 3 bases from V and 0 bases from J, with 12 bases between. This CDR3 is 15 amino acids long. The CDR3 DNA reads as TGCAGTGCTAGTAGTTCAGGACGCTCTGGAAACACCATATATTTT. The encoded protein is CSASSSGRSGNTIYF.